The 10 T cell receptor beta chains reported below all come from one sample, sequenced in a study of T cells in women clearing cervical HPV infection. Data came from immunoSEQ multiplex PCR; TCRdb stores just in-frame clones and leaves some out. The ten most abundant clones cover around 9.2% of a sample with tens of thousands of clones. The source material was blood buffy coat. Receptors were obtained from a woman between 18 and 69 years old with a cervical HPV16 infection that either progressed to CIN3+ or cleared (not recorded which).

A remark on this clone: The read ends 3 residues shy of where the CDR3 ends; the end is completed using the germline J gene. The chain has TRBV6-2 or TRBV6-3 and TRBJ1-1; D perhaps matches TRBD1 (6 bases). Between the trimmed V and J ends, which lost 5 bases and 1 base, there was a span of 11 bases. The CDR3 runs 14 residues. Looked up from germline, CDR1 is MNHEY and CDR2 is SVGEGT. This CDR3 reads CASSAQGPNTEAFF. The CDR3 bases that were read are TGTGCCAGCAGTGCACAGGGACCGAACACTGAA.

Concerning this clone: The read falls 3 residues short of the CDR3 end, and the missing part is taken from the germline J gene. V usage is TRBV10-3 and J usage is TRBJ1-2; D might be TRBD1 (6 bases). Germline V lookup: CDR1 ENHRY, CDR2 SYGVKD. The CDR3 contains 15 residues. The V end lost 2 bases, the J end lost 1 base, and 11 bases lay between the germline ends. CDR3 DNA, as far as it was read: TGTGCCATCAGTGAGGGAGGGGGAGTTAACTATGGC. Its protein is CAISEGGGVNYG. The whole CDR3 protein reads CAISEGGGVNYGYTF.

Turning to this clone: The read falls 3 residues short of the CDR3 end, and the missing part is taken from the germline J gene. V gene TRBV11-2 combines with J gene TRBJ2-1; the match to TRBD2 covers 8 bases. The CDR3 consists of 14 residues. The V gene's germline CDR1 is SGHAT and CDR2 FQNNGV. V was pared by 1 base and J by 9 bases, with 5 bases of the junction left unmatched. The sequenced part of the CDR3 DNA is TGTGCCAGCAGCTTAGTGGGACTAGTGGTTGAG. Protein: CASSLVGLVVE. The full CDR3 sequence reads CASSLVGLVVEQFF.

Points on this clone: The CDR3 end falls 3 residues outside the read, so it is completed with the germline J gene. The chain links TRBV5-1 to TRBJ2-7; TRBD1 matches 10 bases. This CDR3 has 14 residues. Looked up from germline, CDR1 is SGHRS and CDR2 is YFSETQ. V trimming: 3 bases; J trimming: 3 bases; junction bases outside the gene matches: 3. CDR3 DNA (partial): TGCGCCAGCAGCTCGCGGACAGGGGGCTACGAG. Its translation: CASSSRTGGYE. The full CDR3 reads CASSSRTGGYEQYF.

Of note for this clone: The read falls 3 residues short of the CDR3 end, and the missing part is taken from the germline J gene. V usage is TRBV5-1 and J usage is TRBJ2-7; 10 bases line up with TRBD1. This CDR3 contains 16 residues. Germline values: CDR1 SGHRS, CDR2 YFSETQ. V shed 2 bases, J shed 3 bases, and the junction held 8 bases outside the gene matches. The CDR3 sequence is CASSLTGTGADYEQYF. CDR3 bases read: TGCGCCAGCAGCTTAACCGGGACAGGGGCCGACTACGAG.

For this clone: The sequenced fragment ends 3 residues before the CDR3 boundary, so the rest is inferred from the germline J gene. V is TRBV18 and J is TRBJ2-1; no clear D gene. Trimming left V 6 bases short and J 2 bases short, with 14 bases between. The CDR3 spans 15 residues. Germline CDR1 and CDR2: KGHSH and LQKENI. CDR3 DNA (partial): TGTGCCAGCTCCCTTCTAACCTCAACCTACAATGAG. Protein sequence: CASSLLTSTYNE. The entire CDR3 sequence reads CASSLLTSTYNEQFF.

Notes on this clone: The sequenced fragment ends 3 residues before the CDR3 boundary, so the rest is inferred from the germline J gene. The rearrangement joins TRBV5-1 to TRBJ1-1; D not resolved. Trimming removed 3 bases from V and 4 bases from J, with 13 bases in between. The CDR3 is 14 amino acids. Germline V gene lookup returns CDR1 SGHRS and CDR2 YFSETQ. CDR3 sequence: CASSYLSGGTEAFF. CDR3 DNA, as far as it was read: TGCGCCAGCAGCTACCTTAGCGGAGGCACTGAA. The full variable domain, completed using reference TRBV5-1 and TRBJ1-1, is KAGVTQTPRYLIKTRGQQVTLSCSPISGHRSVSWYQQTPGQGLQFLFEYFSETQRNKGNFPGRFSGRQFSNSRSEMNVSTLELGDSALYLCASSYLSGGTEAFFGQGTRLTVV.

The CDR3 loop reads CASSLGTVSYNEQFF. The sequenced CDR3 bases are TGTGCCAGCAGCTTAGGGACAGTATCCTACAATGAG. The chain recombines TRBV7-9 with TRBJ2-1, with D tentatively TRBD1 (6 bases). The CDR3 goes on 3 residues after the read ends, and that part is filled in from the germline J gene. V was pared by 1 base and J by 1 base, with 8 bases between. Germline CDR1 reads SEHNR; CDR2 reads FQNEAQ (reference sequence). The CDR3 length is 15 residues.

Turning to this clone: Read coverage stops 3 residues before the CDR3 terminus; the germline J gene supplies the remainder. V usage is TRBV4-1 and J usage is TRBJ2-7, with a possible D match to TRBD1 (5 bases). Germline CDR1 is MGHRA and CDR2 is YSYEKL. This CDR3 comprises 14 residues. Trimming pared 4 bases from V and 2 bases from J, leaving 12 bases between. The CDR3 sequence is CASSPDRSPYEQYF. CDR3 DNA, as far as it was read: TGCGCCAGCAGCCCCGACAGAAGTCCCTACGAG.

As concerns this clone: From the germline J gene comes the end of the CDR3, since the read stops 3 residues before it. The V gene is TRBV19, the J gene TRBJ1-2, with 7 bases lining up with TRBD1. CDR3 length: 15 amino acids. Per the germline V gene, CDR1 is LNHDA and CDR2 is SQIVND (reference sequence). The CDR3 DNA, read in part, is TGTGCCAGTAGTATAAGACAGGGAAAGACAGATACC. This sequence encodes CASSIRQGKTDT. The entire CDR3 reads CASSIRQGKTDTYTF.